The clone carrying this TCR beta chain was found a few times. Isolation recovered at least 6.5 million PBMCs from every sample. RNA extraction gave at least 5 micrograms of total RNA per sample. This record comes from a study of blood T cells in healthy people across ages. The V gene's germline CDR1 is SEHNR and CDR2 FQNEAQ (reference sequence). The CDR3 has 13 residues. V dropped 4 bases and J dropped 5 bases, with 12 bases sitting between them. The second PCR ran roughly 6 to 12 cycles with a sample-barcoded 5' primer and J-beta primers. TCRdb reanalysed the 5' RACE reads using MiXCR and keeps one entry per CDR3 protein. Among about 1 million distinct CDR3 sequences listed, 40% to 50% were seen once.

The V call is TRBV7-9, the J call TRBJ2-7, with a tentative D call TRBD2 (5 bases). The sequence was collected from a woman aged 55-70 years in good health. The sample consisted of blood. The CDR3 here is CASSYFRGHEQYF. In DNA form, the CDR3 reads TGTGCCAGCAGCTACTTTCGGGGTCACGAGCAGTACTTC.